These 20 T cell receptor beta chains came from one sample sequenced in a study of T cell repertoires in cytomegalovirus infection. TCRdb re-derived calls from the reads in MiXCR, one entry per CDR3 protein. The sample yields approximately 180,000 distinct CDR3 sequences, less than 9.5% seen once. The sequencing sample was made of PBMCs. Every receptor here comes from a human donor in good health (CMV status not recorded). Some clones in this sample may be carry-over from other donors' samples.

This clonotype has at least ten counts. The chain combines TRBV7-2 with TRBJ2-7, with 9 bases fitting TRBD1. The CDR3 totals 14 residues. CDR1 and CDR2 (germline): SGHTA, FQGNSA. The V gene end was trimmed by 4 bases and the J gene end by 1 base; junction bases not matched to a gene: 2. The CDR3 sequence: CASSWDRVSYEQYF. In nucleotides, the CDR3 is TGTGCCAGCAGCTGGGACAGGGTTTCCTACGAGCAGTACTTC.

The chain couples TRBV29-1 to TRBJ2-5; unclear D gene. V lost 6 bases to trimming and J lost 2 bases, with 10 bases between them. CDR1 is SQVTM, CDR2 ANQGSEA, per germline. The CDR3 totals 12 residues. CDR3 sequence: CSVVRAQETQYF. For the CDR3, the DNA is TGCAGCGTGGTCCGGGCTCAAGAGACCCAGTACTTC. Full variable domain (outside the CDR3, taken from reference TRBV29-1 and TRBJ2-5): SAVISQKPSRDICQRGTSLTIQCQVDSQVTMMFWYRQQPGQSLTLIATANQGSEATYESGFVIDKFPISRPNLTFSTLTVSNMSPEDSSIYLCSVVRAQETQYFGPGTRLLVL.

This clonotype has ten or more counts. The J gene is TRBJ1-2, the V gene TRBV7-2; weak D call: TRBD1 (6 bases). CDR3 length equals 12 residues. V lost 7 bases, J lost 6 bases, and 12 bases lay in between. The germline CDR1 and CDR2 sequences are SGHTA and FQGNSA. In DNA form, the CDR3 reads TGTGCCAGCACGGACAGAGTGGATGGCTACACCTTC. This translates into CASTDRVDGYTF.

This clonotype has only a few counts. V and J are TRBV20-1 and TRBJ2-7; TRBD1 is a possible D gene (5 bases). Trimming removed 4 bases from V and 5 bases from J, with 12 bases in between. CDR3 size: 12 residues. Germline CDR1 reads DFQATT; CDR2 reads SNEGSKA (reference sequence). CDR3 coding DNA: TGCAGTGCTAAACAGGCATCCGACGAGCAGTACTTC. As protein: CSAKQASDEQYF.

The genes are TRBV29-1 and TRBJ1-1; D is ambiguous. The CDR3 has 14 amino acids. Trimming cost V 1 base and J 3 bases, with 12 bases left between them. Germline assignment: CDR1 SQVTM and CDR2 ANQGSEA. The CDR3 region has the DNA TGCAGCGTTGAAGGGGTCACTAAGGACACTGAAGCTTTCTTT. Its protein product is CSVEGVTKDTEAFF.

This clonotype occurred a few times. The V gene is TRBV19, the J gene TRBJ2-6; 11 bases align to TRBD1. The CDR3 covers 15 residues. CDR1 is LNHDA, CDR2 SQIVND, per germline (reference sequence). V dropped 10 bases and J dropped 3; count of bases not matched to a gene: 5. The CDR3: CATADRGLGANVLTF. CDR3 bases: TGTGCCACCGCGGACAGGGGGCTTGGGGCCAACGTCCTGACTTTC.

This clonotype occurred many times. This sequence joins TRBV7-2 and TRBJ1-1, with 7 bases matching TRBD1. V shed 1 base and J 4 bases; nucleotides not matched to a gene: 3. The V gene's germline CDR1 is SGHTA and CDR2 FQGNSA. The CDR3 is 14 amino acids. CDR3: CASSLEGAGTEAFF. The CDR3 DNA is TGTGCCAGCAGCTTAGAGGGGGCAGGCACTGAAGCTTTCTTT.

This clonotype was observed at least ten times. The V gene is TRBV12-3 or TRBV12-4, the J gene TRBJ2-2, with TRBD1 identical over 7 bases. The CDR3 consists of 18 residues. Germline trimming cut 0 bases from V and 5 bases from J; bases unmatched to any gene: 12. The CDR3: CASSLARGRAGRTGELFF. CDR3 bases: TGTGCCAGCAGTTTAGCGAGGGGGCGAGCCGGGCGGACCGGGGAGCTGTTTTTT.

This clonotype was observed at least ten times. The chain joins TRBV7-8 to TRBJ1-2; D remains ambiguous. CDR1 and CDR2 (germline): SGHVS, FQNEAQ. The CDR3 is 15 amino acids. V was pared by 5 bases and J by 2 bases, with 15 bases between. The CDR3 spells CASSPMEGANYGYTF. The DNA for the CDR3 is TGTGCCAGCAGCCCTATGGAGGGCGCGAACTATGGCTACACCTTC.

This clonotype turned up a few times. The gene calls are TRBV24-1 and TRBJ2-5; tentatively, D is TRBD2 (6 bases). The CDR3 loop spans 14 amino acids. V lost 5 bases and J lost 4, with 13 bases in between. Germline lookup yields CDR1 KGHDR and CDR2 SFDVKD. For the CDR3, the DNA is TGTGCCACCAGTGCCCTATGGGGGGTAGAGACCCAGTACTTC. It specifies CATSALWGVETQYF.

This clonotype was seen ten or more times. The CDR3 DNA sequence: TGTGCCAGCAGTTTGGTGGACAGGGGCGGCGGGGAGCTGTTTTTT. Its translation is CASSLVDRGGGELFF. The chain employs TRBV28 and TRBJ2-2; the match to TRBD1 covers 9 bases. V lost 3 bases to trimming and J lost 7 bases; unmatched junction nucleotides: 6. This CDR3 has 15 amino acids. CDR1 MDHEN and CDR2 SYDVKM come from the germline V gene.

This clonotype occurred many times. The chain recombines TRBV15 with TRBJ2-5; 7 bases map to TRBD2. This CDR3 has 16 amino acids. J lost 1 base, V lost 1 base, and 6 bases had no gene match. Germline assignment: CDR1 LNHNV and CDR2 YYDKDF (reference sequence). CDR3 DNA sequence: TGTGCCACCAGCAGAGGGTCGAGCGGGGTCCAAGAGACCCAGTACTTC. Translated, it gives CATSRGSSGVQETQYF.

Ten or more counts support this clonotype. The chain recombines TRBV7-2 with TRBJ2-1; D remains ambiguous. This CDR3 contains 13 residues. Germline-derived CDR1 and CDR2 are SGHTA and FQGNSA. The V end was cut by 1 base, the J end by 12 bases, with 13 bases between. The CDR3 loop reads CASSLDYSKGQFF. CDR3 sequence (DNA): TGTGCCAGCAGCTTAGATTACAGCAAGGGGCAGTTCTTC.

This chain connects TRBV19 to TRBJ2-2, with a tentative D call TRBD1 (5 bases). In germline, CDR1 is LNHDA, CDR2 SQIVND (reference sequence). V lost 7 bases, J lost 6 bases, and 9 bases lay in between. This CDR3 is 12 amino acids long. CDR3 bases: TGTGCCAGTAAGGAAGGGGCCGGGGAGCTGTTTTTT. The encoded protein is CASKEGAGELFF.

The V gene is TRBV20-1, the J gene TRBJ2-3; 13 bases line up with TRBD2. V dropped 4 bases and J dropped 8; count of bases not matched to a gene: 15. Germline CDR1 DFQATT, CDR2 SNEGSKA (reference sequence). The CDR3 runs 17 residues. CDR3 sequence (DNA): TGCAGTGCTACTAGGACTAGCGGGAGTTCTCTTCAGGGTACGCAGTATTTT. Its protein is CSATRTSGSSLQGTQYF.

This clonotype was recorded at least ten times. This sequence joins TRBV19 and TRBJ1-5, with a weak D call TRBD1 (5 bases). This CDR3 is 16 amino acids long. V lost 2 bases, J lost 1 base, and 12 bases lay in between. Germline CDR1 is LNHDA and CDR2 is SQIVND (reference sequence). The CDR3 coding sequence is TGTGCCAGTAGTATAAAATCTTCAGGGAGCAATCAGCCCCAGCATTTT. Its protein product is CASSIKSSGSNQPQHF.

At least ten counts were recorded for this clonotype. V usage is TRBV7-8 and J usage is TRBJ2-1, with D unresolved. The CDR3 spans 11 residues. Looked up from germline, CDR1 is SGHVS and CDR2 is FQNEAQ. The V and J ends lost 8 bases and 6 bases respectively, with 8 bases between them. CDR3: CASSQFNEQFF. CDR3 sequence (DNA): TGTGCCAGCTCCCAGTTCAATGAGCAGTTCTTC.

This clonotype was detected ten times or more. The CDR3: CASSIARTNTGELFF. CDR3 in DNA: TGTGCCAGTAGTATCGCTAGAACCAACACCGGGGAGCTGTTTTTT. The rearrangement links TRBV19 to TRBJ2-2; D unclear. This CDR3 has 15 residues. Germline-derived CDR1 and CDR2 are LNHDA and SQIVND (reference sequence). Trimming removed 3 bases at V and 2 bases at J, with 10 bases between. Filled out from reference TRBV19 and TRBJ2-2, the complete variable domain reads DGGITQSPKYLFRKEGQNVTLSCEQNLNHDAMYWYRQDPGQGLRLIYYSQIVNDFQKGDIAEGYSVSREKKESFPLTVTSAQKNPTAFYLCASSIARTNTGELFFGEGSRLTVL.

This clonotype was seen ten or more times. V usage is TRBV4-1 and J usage is TRBJ2-2; tentative D call: TRBD1 (6 bases). The germline V gene encodes CDR1 MGHRA and CDR2 YSYEKL. The germline V and J ends were trimmed by 3 bases and 10 bases, with 9 bases remaining between them. This CDR3 region has 12 residues. CDR3 nucleotide sequence: TGCGCCAGCAGCCAGGGGACACCGGAGCTGTTTTTT. Translating it yields CASSQGTPELFF.

At least ten counts were recorded for this clonotype. The gene calls are TRBV5-1 and TRBJ2-5, with 9 bases aligning to TRBD2. Per the germline V gene, CDR1 is SGHRS and CDR2 is YFSETQ. The CDR3 runs 17 residues. V lost 0 bases and J lost 0; bases outside the gene matches: 6. The CDR3 loop is CASSLAPSGINQETQYF. In DNA form, the CDR3 reads TGCGCCAGCAGCTTGGCGCCTAGCGGGATAAACCAAGAGACCCAGTACTTC.